This T cell receptor beta chain was sequenced for a study of cytomegalovirus exposure and HLA in healthy donors. General study results and limits: Rarity held for most TCR sequences, but there were some public TCRs that occurred in many donors. In the 120 or so validation repertoires, 94% of cluster scores exceeded 0, per a later analysis.

The CDR3 has 17 amino acids. Germline-derived CDR1 and CDR2 are MNHNS and SASEGT. V was shortened by 4 bases and J by 5 bases, with 23 bases between the two germline ends. On this clone itself: The antigen is undetermined.

Clones were sequenced by immunoSEQ multiplex PCR, and TCRdb holds only the in-frame ones, with some missing. The sample lists 90,000 to 110,000 clones, roughly 86% occurring once. The chain combines TRBV6-1 with TRBJ1-2, with D possibly matching TRBD1 (5 bases). This TCR was sampled from a woman aged 18-29 years in good health and CMV-seropositive. Sample: PBMCs. The CDR3 sequence is CASSGERGKTFGYGYTF. CDR3 DNA sequence: TGTGCCAGCAGTGGGGAGCGGGGCAAGACTTTTGGTTATGGCTACACCTTC.